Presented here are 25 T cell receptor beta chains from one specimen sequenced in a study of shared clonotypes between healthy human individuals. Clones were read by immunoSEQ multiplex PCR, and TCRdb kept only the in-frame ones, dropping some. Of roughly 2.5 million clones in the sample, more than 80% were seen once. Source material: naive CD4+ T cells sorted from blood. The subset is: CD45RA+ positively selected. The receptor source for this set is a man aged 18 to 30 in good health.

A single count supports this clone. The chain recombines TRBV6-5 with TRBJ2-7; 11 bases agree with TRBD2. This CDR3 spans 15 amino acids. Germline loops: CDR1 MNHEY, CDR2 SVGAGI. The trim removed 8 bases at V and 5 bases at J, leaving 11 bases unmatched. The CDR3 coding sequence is TGTGCCAGCGCAGCCCGACTAGCGGGACGCAACGAGCAGTACTTC. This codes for CASAARLAGRNEQYF.

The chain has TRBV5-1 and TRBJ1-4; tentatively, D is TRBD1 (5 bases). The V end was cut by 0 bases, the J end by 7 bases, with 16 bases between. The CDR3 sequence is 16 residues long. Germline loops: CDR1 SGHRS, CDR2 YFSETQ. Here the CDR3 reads CASSLGSGSLSEKLFF. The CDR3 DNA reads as TGCGCCAGCAGCTTGGGCTCAGGGAGTCTATCTGAAAAACTGTTTTTT.

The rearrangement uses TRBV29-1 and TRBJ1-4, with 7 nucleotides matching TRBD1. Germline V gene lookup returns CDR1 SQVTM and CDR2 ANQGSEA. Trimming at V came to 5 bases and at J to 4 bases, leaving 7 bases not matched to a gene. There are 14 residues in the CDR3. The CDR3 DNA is TGCAGCGTTCGCCGACAGGGAGTTAATGAAAAACTGTTTTTT. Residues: CSVRRQGVNEKLFF.

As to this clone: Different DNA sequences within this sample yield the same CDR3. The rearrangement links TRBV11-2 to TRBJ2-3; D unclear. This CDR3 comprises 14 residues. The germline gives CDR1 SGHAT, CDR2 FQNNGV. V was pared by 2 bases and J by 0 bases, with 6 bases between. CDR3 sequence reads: CASSLTGSTDTQYF. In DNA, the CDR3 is TGTGCCAGCAGCTTAACGGGTAGCACAGATACGCAGTATTTT. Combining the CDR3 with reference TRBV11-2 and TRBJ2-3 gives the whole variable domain EAGVAQSPRYKIIEKRQSVAFWCNPISGHATLYWYQQILGQGPKLLIQFQNNGVVDDSQLPKDRFSAERLKGVDSTLKIQPAKLEDSAVYLCASSLTGSTDTQYFGPGTRLTVL.

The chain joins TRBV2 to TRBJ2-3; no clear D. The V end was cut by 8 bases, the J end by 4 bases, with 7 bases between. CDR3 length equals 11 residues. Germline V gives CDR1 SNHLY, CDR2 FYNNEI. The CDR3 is CASGSADTQYF. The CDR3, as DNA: TGTGCCAGCGGCAGCGCAGATACGCAGTATTTT.

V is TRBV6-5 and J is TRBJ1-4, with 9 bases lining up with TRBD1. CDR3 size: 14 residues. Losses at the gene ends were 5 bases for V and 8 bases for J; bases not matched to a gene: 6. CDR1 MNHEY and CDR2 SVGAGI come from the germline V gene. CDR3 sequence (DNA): TGTGCCAGCAGTGCCGGGACAGGGATCGAAAAACTGTTTTTT. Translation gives CASSAGTGIEKLFF.

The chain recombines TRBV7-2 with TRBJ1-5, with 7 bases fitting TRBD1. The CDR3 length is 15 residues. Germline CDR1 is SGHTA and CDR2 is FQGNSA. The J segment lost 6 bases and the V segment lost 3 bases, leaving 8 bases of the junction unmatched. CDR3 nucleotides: TGTGCCAGCAGCTTGGGCAGGGGGAGGGGTCAGCCCCAGCATTTT. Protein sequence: CASSLGRGRGQPQHF.

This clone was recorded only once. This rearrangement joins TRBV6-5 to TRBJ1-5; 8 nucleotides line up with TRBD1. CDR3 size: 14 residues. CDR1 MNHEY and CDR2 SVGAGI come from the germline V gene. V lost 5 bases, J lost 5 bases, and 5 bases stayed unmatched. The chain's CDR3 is CASSRTGSDQPQHF. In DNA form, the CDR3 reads TGTGCCAGCAGTCGGACAGGGTCGGATCAGCCCCAGCATTTT.

CDR3 coding DNA: TGTGCCTGGAGTCGGGCAAGCTCCTACGAGCAGTACTTC. Its protein is CAWSRASSYEQYF. This chain links TRBV30 with TRBJ2-7; D remains unclear. Germline assignment: CDR1 GTSNPN and CDR2 SVGIG (reference sequence). The CDR3 length is 13 residues. Trimming took 2 bases from V and 0 from J, leaving 8 bases between them.

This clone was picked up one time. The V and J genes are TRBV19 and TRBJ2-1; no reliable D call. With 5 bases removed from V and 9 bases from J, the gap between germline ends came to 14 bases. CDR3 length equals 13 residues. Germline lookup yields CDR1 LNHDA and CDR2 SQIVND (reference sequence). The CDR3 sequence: CASSVNQQTEQFF. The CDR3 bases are TGTGCCAGTAGTGTGAACCAGCAAACTGAGCAGTTCTTC.

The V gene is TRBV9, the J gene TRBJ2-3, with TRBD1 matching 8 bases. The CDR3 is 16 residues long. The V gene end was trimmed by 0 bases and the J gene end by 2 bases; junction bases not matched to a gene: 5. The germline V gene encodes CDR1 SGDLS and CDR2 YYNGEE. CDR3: CASSVGTGIFTDTQYF. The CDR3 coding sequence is TGTGCCAGCAGCGTAGGGACAGGGATTTTCACAGATACGCAGTATTTT.

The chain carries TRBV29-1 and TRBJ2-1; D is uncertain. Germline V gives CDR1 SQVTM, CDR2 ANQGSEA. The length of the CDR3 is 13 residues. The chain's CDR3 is CSADAAVNNEQFF. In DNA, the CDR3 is TGCAGTGCAGATGCGGCGGTAAACAATGAGCAGTTCTTC.

The DNA for the CDR3 is TGTGCCAGCAGCTACCTCGGGACTAGCGGTTACAATGAGCAGTTCTTC. It is translated as CASSYLGTSGYNEQFF. The V and J genes are TRBV6-5 and TRBJ2-1; 11 bases fit TRBD2. This CDR3 has 16 amino acids. Trimming took 6 bases from V and 4 from J; bases not matched to a gene: 8. In germline, CDR1 is MNHEY, CDR2 SVGAGI.

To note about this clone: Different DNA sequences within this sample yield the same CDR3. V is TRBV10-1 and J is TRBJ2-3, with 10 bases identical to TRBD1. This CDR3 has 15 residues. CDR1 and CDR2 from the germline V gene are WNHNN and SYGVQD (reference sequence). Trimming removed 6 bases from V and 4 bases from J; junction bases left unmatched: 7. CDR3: CASSEDRGKADTQYF. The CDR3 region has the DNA TGCGCCAGCAGCGAGGACAGGGGGAAGGCAGATACGCAGTATTTT.

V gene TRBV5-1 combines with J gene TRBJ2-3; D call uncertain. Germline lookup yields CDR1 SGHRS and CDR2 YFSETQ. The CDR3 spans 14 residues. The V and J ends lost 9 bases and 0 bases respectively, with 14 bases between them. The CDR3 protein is CATSEPSSTDTQYF. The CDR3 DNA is TGCGCCACCTCTGAGCCGTCTAGCACAGATACGCAGTATTTT.

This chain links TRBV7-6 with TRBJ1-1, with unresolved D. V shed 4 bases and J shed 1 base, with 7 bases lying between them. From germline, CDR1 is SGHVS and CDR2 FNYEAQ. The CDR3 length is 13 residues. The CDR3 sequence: CASSSDTNTEAFF. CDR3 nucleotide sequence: TGTGCCAGCAGCTCTGACACGAACACTGAAGCTTTCTTT.

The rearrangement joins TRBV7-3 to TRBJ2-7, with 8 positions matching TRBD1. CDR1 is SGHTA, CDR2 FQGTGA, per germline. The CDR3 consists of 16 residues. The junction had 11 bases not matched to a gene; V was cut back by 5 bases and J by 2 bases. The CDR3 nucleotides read TGTGCCAGCAGCCCACGGGACAGGATAGTAACCTACGAGCAGTACTTC. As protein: CASSPRDRIVTYEQYF.

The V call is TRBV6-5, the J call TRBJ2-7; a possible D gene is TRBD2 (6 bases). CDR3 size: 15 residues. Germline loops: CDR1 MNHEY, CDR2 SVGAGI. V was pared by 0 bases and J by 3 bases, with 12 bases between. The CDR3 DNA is TGTGCCAGCAGTTACTCGCACGGGGGAGGCTACGAGCAGTACTTC. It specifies CASSYSHGGGYEQYF.

The CDR3 DNA follows: TGTGCCAGCAGTTACTCGACCACTGCCATGAATGAGCAGTTCTTC. Protein product: CASSYSTTAMNEQFF. The chain joins TRBV6-6 to TRBJ2-1; D is ambiguous. V lost 0 bases to trimming and J lost 7 bases, with 13 bases between them. The CDR3 is 15 amino acids. The germline V gene encodes CDR1 MNHNY and CDR2 SVGAGI (reference sequence).

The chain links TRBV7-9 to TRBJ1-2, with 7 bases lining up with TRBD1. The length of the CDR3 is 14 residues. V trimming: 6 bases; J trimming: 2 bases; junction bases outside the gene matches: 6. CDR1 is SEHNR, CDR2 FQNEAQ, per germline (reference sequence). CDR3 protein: CASSITGDNYGYTF. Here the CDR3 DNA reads TGTGCCAGCAGTATAACAGGGGACAACTATGGCTACACCTTC.

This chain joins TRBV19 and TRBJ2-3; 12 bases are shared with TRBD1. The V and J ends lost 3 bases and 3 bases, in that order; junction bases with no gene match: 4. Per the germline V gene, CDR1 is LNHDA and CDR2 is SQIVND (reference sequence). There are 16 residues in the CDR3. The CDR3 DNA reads TGTGCCAGTAGTATCCGGGACAGGGGGCTGACAGATACGCAGTATTTT. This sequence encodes CASSIRDRGLTDTQYF.

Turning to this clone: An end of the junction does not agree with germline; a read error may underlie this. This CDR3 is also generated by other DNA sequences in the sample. Written as DNA, the CDR3 is TGTGCTAGCAGCTTAGGCTCTCAAGAGACCCAGTACTTC. Protein sequence: CASSLGSQETQYF. The rearrangement links TRBV7-7 to TRBJ2-5; no firm D call. This CDR3 has 13 amino acids. The germline gives CDR1 SSHAT, CDR2 FNYEAQ (reference sequence). Variable domain in full (rest from reference TRBV7-7 and TRBJ2-5): GAGVSQSPRYKVTKRGQDVTLRCDPISSHATLYWYQQALGQGPEFLTYFNYEAQPDKSGLPSDRFSAERPEGSISTLTIQRTEQRDSAMYRCASSLGSQETQYFGPGTRLLVL.

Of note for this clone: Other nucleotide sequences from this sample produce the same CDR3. Written as DNA, the CDR3 is TGTGCCAGCAGTACGACAGGGTACGAGCAGTACTTC. It is translated as CASSTTGYEQYF. The rearrangement joins TRBV6-5 to TRBJ2-7, with 7 positions matching TRBD1. This CDR3 comprises 12 residues. J lost 4 bases, V lost 5 bases, and 2 bases had no gene match. In germline, CDR1 is MNHEY, CDR2 SVGAGI.

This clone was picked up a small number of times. The CDR3 is CASSDLNTEAFF. The CDR3 DNA reads as TGTGCCAGCAGTGACTTGAACACTGAAGCTTTCTTT. J is TRBJ1-1 and V is TRBV2; D is unclear. This CDR3 is 12 amino acids long. V dropped 3 bases and J dropped 0 bases, with 2 bases sitting between them. CDR1 is SNHLY, CDR2 FYNNEI, per germline.

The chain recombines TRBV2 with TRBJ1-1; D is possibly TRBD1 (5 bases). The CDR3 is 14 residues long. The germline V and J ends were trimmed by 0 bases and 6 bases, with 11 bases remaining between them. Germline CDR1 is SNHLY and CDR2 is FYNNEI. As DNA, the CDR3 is TGTGCCAGCAGTGAAGCGGGGCTTGGGGCTGAAGCTTTCTTT. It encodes CASSEAGLGAEAFF.